This T cell receptor beta chain was captured by sequencing in a study of cytomegalovirus exposure and HLA in healthy donors. About this clone: The antigen is not known.

General study findings and limits: What TCR beta sequences reportedly achieved was accurate prediction of HLA-A and HLA-B alleles in most subjects. A later analysis associated 16,951 TCR beta sequences with HLA alleles at a 0.05 false discovery rate.

PCR amplification relied on 60 Vbeta primers (plus 13 Jbeta primers). Data came from immunoSEQ multiplex PCR; TCRdb stores just in-frame clones and leaves some out. There are fewer than 150,000 clones in the sample, with 2% to 3% held by the top ten. V was pared by 5 bases and J by 5 bases, with 18 bases between. The CDR3 is 15 residues long. Germline values: CDR1 MDHEN, CDR2 SYDVKM. The sequence was obtained from a man aged 35-49 years in good health and CMV-seronegative. This rearrangement joins TRBV28 to TRBJ1-1, with D perhaps TRBD1 (6 bases). Sequencing input: PBMCs. The CDR3 loop is CASSPAVDRRTEAFF. In nucleotides, the CDR3 is TGTGCCAGCAGTCCCGCCGTCGACAGGAGGACTGAAGCTTTCTTT.